The 28 T cell receptor beta chains given below trace back to one sample, sequenced in a study of T cells in Graves' hyperthyroidism and ophthalmopathy. RNA transcripts provided the source from which TCR beta CDR3 regions were amplified. The HTBI primer set served for first-round RT-PCR of the TCR CDR3. TCRdb called the multiplex PCR reads again in MiXCR, with one record for every CDR3 protein. The data show about 640,000 distinct CDR3 sequences, about 15% seen once. Sequencing used blood. The receptor source for this set is a woman between 50 and 59 years old with Graves' ophthalmopathy.

This clonotype has ten or more counts. This chain uses TRBV28 with TRBJ2-7, with a weak D call TRBD1 (8 bases). The CDR3 is made up of 15 amino acids. The germline gives CDR1 MDHEN, CDR2 SYDVKM. The germline V and J ends were trimmed by 6 bases and 2 bases, with 17 bases remaining between them. The CDR3 sequence: CASSLGGTGAYEQYF. The DNA of the CDR3 is TGTGCCAGCAGCTTGGGAGGGACAGGAGCCTACGAGCAGTACTTC.

This clonotype was seen ten or more times. V usage is TRBV12-3 or TRBV12-4 and J usage is TRBJ2-7, with TRBD1 matching over 10 bases. The CDR3 totals 14 residues. V gave up 3 bases and J gave up 5 bases; unmatched junction bases: 4. The CDR3 coding sequence is TGTGCCAGCAGTTTTGGACAGGGGGGCAACGAGCAGTACTTC. It is translated as CASSFGQGGNEQYF.

This clonotype was detected ten times or more. This chain uses TRBV28 with TRBJ1-6, with D uncertain. V was cut by 4 bases and J by 6 bases, with 7 bases left in between. In germline, CDR1 is MDHEN, CDR2 SYDVKM. The CDR3 loop spans 13 amino acids. CDR3 amino acids: CASSSTLNSPLHF. In DNA form, the CDR3 reads TGTGCCAGCAGTTCAACCCTTAATTCACCCCTCCACTTT. Full variable domain (rest looked up from reference TRBV28 and TRBJ1-6): DVKVTQSSRYLVKRTGEKVFLECVQDMDHENMFWYRQDPGLGLRLIYFSYDVKMKEKGDIPEGYSVSREKKERFSLILESASTNQTSMYLCASSSTLNSPLHFGNGTRLTVT.

This clonotype appeared a few times. V and J are TRBV7-3 and TRBJ2-2, with D perhaps TRBD2 (6 bases). V lost 1 base and J lost 2, with 8 bases in between. CDR3 length: 15 residues. Germline loops: CDR1 SGHTA, CDR2 FQGTGA. The CDR3 protein is CASSLKAGNTGELFF. The CDR3, as DNA: TGTGCCAGCAGCTTAAAGGCGGGAAACACCGGGGAGCTGTTTTTT.

Remarks on this clonotype: A much larger clone lies a single base off, so this may be a read error. The chain recombines TRBV7-3 with TRBJ2-2; D remains ambiguous. In germline, CDR1 is SGHTA, CDR2 FQGTGA. The CDR3 is made up of 14 amino acids. This CDR3 is CARSLVANTGELFF. The CDR3 DNA reads TGTGCCCGCAGCTTGGTTGCGAACACCGGGGAGCTGTTTTTT.

This clonotype was picked up many times. This chain connects TRBV20-1 to TRBJ2-3, with 8 nucleotides matching TRBD2. J lost 1 base, V lost 4 bases, and 4 bases had no gene match. Germline V gene sequence: CDR1 DFQATT, CDR2 SNEGSKA (reference sequence). CDR3 length: 14 residues. The CDR3 reads CSANSGAGTDTQYF. DNA of the CDR3: TGCAGTGCTAATAGCGGGGCGGGCACAGATACGCAGTATTTT.

This clonotype was picked up many times. CDR3 DNA: TGCGCCAGCACCGGGGGAACCTACGAGCAGTACTTC. Translation: CASTGGTYEQYF. The chain links TRBV10-2 to TRBJ2-7; possibly TRBD2 for D (6 bases). V gave up 7 bases and J gave up 2 bases, with 9 bases separating them. The CDR3 contains 12 residues. CDR1 and CDR2 from the germline V gene are WSHSY and SAAADI.

The genes are TRBV6-6 and TRBJ2-1; D is perhaps TRBD1 (7 bases). Germline-derived CDR1 and CDR2 are MNHNY and SVGAGI (reference sequence). Trimming pared 1 base from V and 5 bases from J, leaving 18 bases between. The CDR3 is 17 residues long. The DNA of the CDR3 is TGTGCCAGCAGTTACTTGCGCAGGGGGGCCCTGGACAATGAGCAGTTCTTC. Protein: CASSYLRRGALDNEQFF.

This clonotype was recorded many times. The J gene is TRBJ2-5, the V gene TRBV7-9; no clear D. The V and J ends lost 0 bases and 3 bases respectively, with 11 bases between them. From germline, CDR1 is SEHNR and CDR2 FQNEAQ (reference sequence). There are 15 residues in the CDR3. The CDR3: CASSLASWRKETQYF. The CDR3 nucleotides read TGTGCCAGCAGCTTAGCGTCTTGGCGGAAAGAGACCCAGTACTTC.

In its sample, this clonotype was seen many times. The chain is built from TRBV30 and TRBJ1-2, with D possibly TRBD1 on 5 matching bases. The germline V and J ends were trimmed by 4 bases and 8 bases, with 17 bases remaining between them. The CDR3 is made up of 13 amino acids. Germline loops: CDR1 GTSNPN, CDR2 SVGIG (reference sequence). The CDR3 DNA is TGTGCCTGGACCGGGGACGGAGGTTTGGGCTACACCTTC. It yields the protein CAWTGDGGLGYTF. Combining the CDR3 with reference TRBV30 and TRBJ1-2 gives the whole variable domain SQTIHQWPATLVQPVGSPLSLECTVEGTSNPNLYWYRQAAGRGLQLLFYSVGIGQISSEVPQNLSASRPQDRQFILSSKKLLLSDSGFYLCAWTGDGGLGYTFGSGTRLTVV.

The chain links TRBV7-9 to TRBJ2-7; 8 bases fit TRBD2. Looked up from germline, CDR1 is SEHNR and CDR2 is FQNEAQ (reference sequence). V lost 6 bases to trimming and J lost 0 bases; unmatched junction nucleotides: 4. The CDR3 has 14 residues. The chain's CDR3 is CASRLTSGSYEQYF. The CDR3 DNA follows: TGTGCCAGCAGGCTCACTAGCGGCTCCTACGAGCAGTACTTC.

This clonotype appeared many times. J is TRBJ1-1 and V is TRBV9; D remains unclear. Germline V gene data show CDR1 as SGDLS and CDR2 as YYNGEE. V was cut by 3 bases and J by 3 bases, with 9 bases left in between. CDR3 length: 13 residues. Here the CDR3 DNA reads TGTGCCAGCAGCGAAGGACGACACACTGAAGCTTTCTTT. Translation gives CASSEGRHTEAFF.

This clonotype was seen many times. The rearrangement links TRBV20-1 to TRBJ2-3, with D perhaps matching TRBD1 (5 bases). V lost 1 base to trimming and J lost 3 bases, with 17 bases between them. This CDR3 region has 16 residues. The germline gives CDR1 DFQATT, CDR2 SNEGSKA (reference sequence). CDR3 sequence reads: CSARAWGRVLTDTQYF. DNA for the CDR3: TGCAGTGCTAGAGCATGGGGCAGGGTTTTAACAGATACGCAGTATTTT.

The table lists this clonotype with a few counts. The gene calls are TRBV5-8 and TRBJ2-7; possibly TRBD2 for D (5 bases). The CDR3 has 14 residues. V was clipped by 0 bases and J by 5 bases, with 12 bases between them. CDR1 is SGHTS, CDR2 YDEGEE, per germline. The CDR3 here is CASSLVGEVNEQYF. The CDR3 nucleotides are TGTGCCAGCAGCTTGGTCGGGGAAGTCAACGAGCAGTACTTC.

This clonotype occurred many times. The chain links TRBV28 to TRBJ1-5; D perhaps matches TRBD1 (6 bases). Germline values: CDR1 MDHEN, CDR2 SYDVKM. V was shortened by 8 bases and J by 2 bases, with 13 bases between the two germline ends. The CDR3 sequence is 14 residues long. The CDR3 DNA sequence: TGTGCCAGCGCTATACACAGGGGCAATCAGCCCCAGCATTTT. Protein product: CASAIHRGNQPQHF.

There are a few counts of this clonotype. The chain joins TRBV24-1 to TRBJ2-7; no definite D call. The V gene lost 7 bases and the J gene lost 1 base, with 10 bases spanning the gap. Germline CDR1 KGHDR, CDR2 SFDVKD. This CDR3 has 13 residues. Written as DNA, the CDR3 is TGTGCCACCAGCCCCAGGACGTCCTACGAGCAGTACTTC. It codes for CATSPRTSYEQYF.

The genes are TRBV4-3 and TRBJ1-1, with D unresolved. Trimming shortened V by 0 bases and J by 5 bases, and 4 bases separated the two germline ends. Germline CDR1 is LGHNA and CDR2 is YSLEER. The CDR3 consists of 12 residues. CDR3 residues: CASSQDLTEAFF. In nucleotides, the CDR3 is TGCGCCAGCAGCCAAGATTTGACTGAAGCTTTCTTT.

The chain uses TRBV7-2 and TRBJ2-6, with 7 bases identical to TRBD2. The CDR3 runs to 17 residues. The germline CDR1 and CDR2 sequences are SGHTA and FQGNSA. The ends lost 3 bases at V and 2 bases at J; junction bases unmatched: 7. The CDR3 coding sequence is TGTGCCAGCAGCTTTCGTTCTGGGGGGGCTGGGGCCAACGTCCTGACTTTC. Amino acid sequence: CASSFRSGGAGANVLTF. Drawing the rest from reference TRBV7-2 and TRBJ2-6, the complete variable domain is GAGVSQSPSNKVTEKGKDVELRCDPISGHTALYWYRQSLGQGLEFLIYFQGNSAPDKSGLPSDRFSAERTGGSVSTLTIQRTQQEDSAVYLCASSFRSGGAGANVLTFGAGSRLTVL.

This clonotype was found many times. V usage is TRBV12-3 or TRBV12-4 and J usage is TRBJ2-1, with D perhaps matching TRBD2 (5 bases). Between the trimmed V and J ends, which lost 8 bases and 0 bases, there was a span of 11 bases. This CDR3 contains 14 residues. CDR3 in amino acids: CASGRERSYNEQFF. The CDR3 coding sequence is TGTGCCAGCGGGAGAGAACGCTCCTACAATGAGCAGTTCTTC.

V is TRBV28 and J is TRBJ1-2; no clear D gene. The V gene's germline CDR1 is MDHEN and CDR2 SYDVKM. V lost 6 bases, J lost 4 bases, and 21 bases lay in between. The CDR3 has 16 amino acids. CDR3 DNA sequence: TGTGCCAGCAGCCGAAACCTTATCGAATCTTCCTATGGCTACACCTTC. This translates into CASSRNLIESSYGYTF.

This clonotype occurred many times. This chain joins TRBV5-1 and TRBJ2-3, with 8 bases fitting TRBD1. J was trimmed by 0 bases and V by 4 bases; bases with no gene match: 4. The CDR3 sequence is 15 residues long. Per the germline V gene, CDR1 is SGHRS and CDR2 is YFSETQ. The CDR3 region is CASSLGQASTDTQYF. The CDR3 DNA follows: TGCGCCAGCAGCCTGGGACAGGCCAGCACAGATACGCAGTATTTT.

The chain combines TRBV28 with TRBJ2-7; D gene uncertain. V lost 5 bases to trimming and J lost 0 bases, with 8 bases between them. Germline values: CDR1 MDHEN, CDR2 SYDVKM. CDR3 length: 13 residues. The CDR3 sequence is CASSALVSYEQYF. The CDR3 bases are TGTGCCAGCAGTGCTCTCGTCTCCTACGAGCAGTACTTC.

This clonotype was seen more than once but under ten times. The CDR3 region is CASSDSNSGANVLTF. As DNA, the CDR3 is TGTGCCAGCAGCGACAGTAACTCTGGGGCCAACGTCCTGACTTTC. V gene TRBV28 combines with J gene TRBJ2-6, with a tentative D call TRBD1 (5 bases). The V and J ends lost 6 bases and 0 bases respectively, with 9 bases between them. The length of the CDR3 is 15 residues. CDR1 and CDR2 (germline): MDHEN, SYDVKM.

The V and J genes are TRBV11-2 and TRBJ2-1; TRBD2 matches at 13 bases. Germline V CDR1 and CDR2: SGHAT, FQNNGV. V trimming: 6 bases; J trimming: 0 bases; junction bases outside the gene matches: 14. The CDR3 covers 20 residues. The CDR3 region has the DNA TGTGCCAGCAGTTCATCGGGACTAGCGGGGATAAGGAGCTCCTACAATGAGCAGTTCTTC. This translates into CASSSSGLAGIRSSYNEQFF.

This clonotype has ten or more counts. The genes are TRBV28 and TRBJ1-1; 10 nucleotides match TRBD1. V lost 5 bases, J lost 11 bases, and 8 bases stayed unmatched. The CDR3 length is 13 residues. The germline V gene encodes CDR1 MDHEN and CDR2 SYDVKM. CDR3 region: CASSQGQGWFAFF. The CDR3 DNA is TGTGCCAGCAGTCAGGGACAGGGGTGGTTCGCTTTCTTT.

Comment on this clonotype: This may be a read error, as it is one base from a much larger clone. V is TRBV30 and J is TRBJ2-1, with 7 bases that match TRBD2. The J call is uncertain, as TRBJ2-7 better fits the DNA end. CDR1 and CDR2 (germline): GTSNPN, SVGIG (reference sequence). This CDR3 comprises 12 residues. The CDR3 here is CAWHRDYNEQYF. DNA of the CDR3: TGTGCCTGGCACCGGGACTACAATGAGCAGTACTTC.

This clonotype came up a few times. The J gene is TRBJ1-6, the V gene TRBV12-3 or TRBV12-4; D gene unclear. The CDR3 contains 13 residues. V lost 2 bases and J lost 6, with 5 bases in between. This CDR3 is CASSLLANSPLHF. Here the CDR3 DNA reads TGTGCCAGCAGTTTATTAGCTAATTCACCCCTCCACTTT.

Of note for this clonotype: A read error may explain this, as a much larger clone is one base away. The genes are TRBV20-1 and TRBJ2-3, with D perhaps matching TRBD2 (6 bases). Trimming shortened V by 5 bases and J by 6 bases, and 18 bases separated the two germline ends. The CDR3 covers 14 residues. Per germline, CDR1 DFQATT and CDR2 SNEGSKA (reference sequence). The CDR3 bases are TGCAGTGCTGGAGGCGGGGCTGCGGGGGATACGCAGTATTTT. Translation gives CSAGGGAAGDTQYF.